These 7 T cell receptor beta chains were sequenced from one sample in a study of T cell responses to AZD1222 COVID-19 vaccine. Assay used: immunoSEQ multiplex PCR; TCRdb lists only in-frame clones, some missing. This table holds approximately 140,000 clones, 82% found once. Sequenced material: peripheral blood, taken on day 0 of MenACWY control vaccination. Receptors originate from an adult in good health.

This chain links TRBV9 with TRBJ1-2; possibly TRBD1 for D (6 bases). There are 15 residues in the CDR3. Trimming shortened V by 4 bases and J by 3 bases, and 16 bases separated the two germline ends. CDR1 is SGDLS and CDR2 is YYNGEE in the germline V gene. This chain's CDR3 is CASSKQTGSYYGYTF. DNA for the CDR3: TGTGCCAGCAGCAAGCAGACAGGAAGCTACTATGGCTACACCTTC.

A note on this clone: One end of the junction does not line up with germline, which may come from a read error. This rearrangement joins TRBV7-2 to TRBJ1-2; a possible D gene is TRBD1 (5 bases). The germline V gene encodes CDR1 SGHTA and CDR2 FQGNSA. This CDR3 contains 13 residues. CDR3 region: CASSRQLNFGYTF. The CDR3, as DNA: TGTGCCAGCAGCCGACAGCTTAACTTTGGCTACACCTTC.

The V gene is TRBV28, the J gene TRBJ1-2, with D maybe TRBD1 (6 bases). Germline CDR1 MDHEN, CDR2 SYDVKM. V shed 11 bases and J shed 6 bases, with 28 bases lying between them. The CDR3 length is 16 residues. CDR3 in DNA: TGTGCCGGCCAAGCGGGGGCGGTCGACAGTTCTAATGGCTACACCTTC. This sequence encodes CAGQAGAVDSSNGYTF.

The rearrangement joins TRBV7-3 to TRBJ2-1, with TRBD2 as a possible D gene (5 bases). The V end was cut by 5 bases, the J end by 10 bases, with 30 bases between. CDR3 length: 18 residues. Looked up from germline, CDR1 is SGHTA and CDR2 is FQGTGA. The CDR3 reads CASSPQRHSSGIPSEQFF. The DNA for the CDR3 is TGTGCCAGCAGCCCCCAACGCCATTCCTCCGGGATCCCATCGGAGCAGTTCTTC.

A few counts support this clone. The genes are TRBV27 and TRBJ1-1, with D unclear. The CDR3 runs to 15 residues. The germline V gene has CDR1 MNHEY and CDR2 SMNVEV (reference sequence). With 1 base removed from V and 0 bases from J, the gap between germline ends came to 9 bases. CDR3: CASSLFPGVNTEAFF. The DNA for the CDR3 is TGTGCCAGCAGTTTATTTCCGGGTGTGAACACTGAAGCTTTCTTT.

V and J are TRBV14 and TRBJ1-4; D not resolved. Deletions cut 5 bases from V and 10 bases from J, with 14 bases between. Per germline, CDR1 SGHDN and CDR2 FVKESK. The CDR3 runs to 13 residues. DNA for the CDR3: TGTGCCAGCAGCGTAAACACCATGGGAAAACTGTTTTTT. This sequence encodes CASSVNTMGKLFF.

This clone has only one observation. This chain joins TRBV18 and TRBJ1-3; no definite D call. Germline CDR1 reads KGHSH; CDR2 reads LQKENI. The V end lost 1 base, the J end lost 0 bases, and 10 bases lay between the germline ends. CDR3 size: 16 residues. The CDR3 region is CASSPQGLSSGNTIYF. CDR3 nucleotide sequence: TGTGCCAGCTCACCACAAGGACTGAGCTCTGGAAACACCATATATTTT. The full variable domain, rest sourced from reference TRBV18 and TRBJ1-3, is NAGVMQNPRHLVRRRGQEARLRCSPMKGHSHVYWYRQLPEEGLKFMVYLQKENIIDESGMPKERFSAEFPKEGPSILRIQQVVRGDSAAYFCASSPQGLSSGNTIYFGEGSWLTVV.